This is a list of T cell receptor beta chains from one sample in a study of blood T cell repertoires in COVID-19. The repertoire was sequenced with immunoSEQ multiplex PCR; TCRdb's copy has only in-frame clones and lacks some. The sample includes around 72,000 clones, 80% to 85% of them seen just once. The specimen sequenced was peripheral blood. The source of these receptors is an older woman with acute or convalescent COVID-19. The CDR3 runs from the conserved cysteine through the conserved F or W. Fields, in order: D gene, J gene, clone size, V gene, CDR3 DNA, CDR3 protein. D genes are given only for firm matches. For some rows the clone size is stated as once, few or many, or as a class when expanded; others skip it.

TRBD2,TRBJ2-7,-,TRBV11-3,TGTGCCAGCAGCTTAGGACTAGCGGGGGGCGAGCAGTACTTC,CASSLGLAGGEQYF
-,TRBJ1-3,-,TRBV11-2,TGTGCCAGCAGCTTAGATCCAGGGCTAGGAAACACCATATATTTT,CASSLDPGLGNTIYF
-,TRBJ2-3,-,TRBV7-8,TGTGCCAGCAGCTTAGGAGCGGGAGATACGCAGTATTTT,CASSLGAGDTQYF
-,TRBJ1-6,-,TRBV5-1,TGCGCCAGCAGCTTGGTTTGGACGGGAATTTCACCCCTCCACTTT,CASSLVWTGISPLHF
TRBD2,TRBJ2-7,-,TRBV28,TGTGCCAGCAGTTCAGCGGGAGGGGGAACCTACGAGCAGTACTTC,CASSSAGGGTYEQYF
-,TRBJ2-1,-,TRBV27,TGTGCCAGCTCCCGTGGCGGGGAGCCTTACAATGAGCAGTTCTTC,CASSRGGEPYNEQFF
-,TRBJ1-2,-,TRBV10-3,TGTGCCATCAGTGAGACCCCCTCAGGCGCGAATGGCTACACCTTC,CAISETPSGANGYTF
TRBD1,TRBJ1-6,-,TRBV19,TGTGCCAGTAGCCTAACCCAAGGGGGCGCGAGATCACCCCTCCACTTT,CASSLTQGGARSPLHF
TRBD2,TRBJ2-5,-,TRBV19,TGTGCCAGTAGTATCGGACTAGCGGGGGGGCCCCGTGAAGAGACCCAGTACTTC,CASSIGLAGGPREETQYF
TRBD2,TRBJ2-2,-,TRBV6-2/TRBV6-3,TGTGCCAGCAGTTCCGACAGGGGGCGACTAGCGGGAGTGGACACCGGGGAGCTGTTTTTT,CASSSDRGRLAGVDTGELFF
TRBD1,TRBJ2-7,-,TRBV12-3/TRBV12-4,TGTGCCAGCATCCAGACAGGGGTCTACGAGCAGTACTTC,CASIQTGVYEQYF
-,TRBJ1-3,-,TRBV21-1,TGTGCCAGCCGGGTCCACAGGTGGGGGGACACCATATATTTT,CASRVHRWGDTIYF
-,TRBJ2-6,once,TRBV6-1,TGTGCCAGCAGTGAAAAGTCCGGGGCTGGGGCCAACGTCCTGACTTTC,CASSEKSGAGANVLTF
-,TRBJ1-1,-,TRBV12-3/TRBV12-4,TGTGCCAGCAGGAAGGGGGCTGAAGCTTTCTTT,CASRKGAEAFF
TRBD2,TRBJ2-5,-,TRBV3-1/TRBV3-2,TGTGCCAGCAGCCCTGGACTAGCGGGAGGTCAAGAGACCCAGTACTTC,CASSPGLAGGQETQYF
-,TRBJ1-3,-,TRBV9,TGTGCCAGCAGCGTAGGGACAGTCGGTGGAAACACCATATATTTT,CASSVGTVGGNTIYF
-,TRBJ1-1,-,TRBV5-1,TGCGCCAGCAGCTTCTCAGGGCAGGACACTGAAGCTTTCTTT,CASSFSGQDTEAFF
TRBD1,TRBJ1-1,-,TRBV3-1/TRBV3-2,TGTGCCAGCTCCGGGGGACAGGGTCTGAACACTGAAGCTTTCTTT,CASSGGQGLNTEAFF
TRBD1,TRBJ2-5,-,TRBV9,TGTGCCAGCAGCTCTGGGACAGGGATCCAGACCCAGTACTTC,CASSSGTGIQTQYF
-,TRBJ1-5,-,TRBV2,TGTGCCAGCAGTGATCGAGGTGTGAATCAGCCCCAGCATTTT,CASSDRGVNQPQHF
TRBD1,TRBJ1-2,once,TRBV29-1,TGCAGCGTTGATGGGAACCCTTTCGCAGGGGGAACTTCTTACTATGGCTACACCTTC,CSVDGNPFAGGTSYYGYTF
-,TRBJ2-2,-,TRBV27,TGTGCCAGCAGTTTAATAATGGCGGGAGGGGAGCTGTTTTTT,CASSLIMAGGELFF
-,TRBJ1-2,-,TRBV3-1/TRBV3-2,TGTGCCAGCAGCCAAGTCGCTTTACGCAGGCCGGTTAACTATGGCTACACCTTC,CASSQVALRRPVNYGYTF
TRBD1,TRBJ1-1,-,TRBV7-9,TGTGCCAGCAGCCGCAGGACAGGCGGGCCGAATGAGGCTTTCTTT,CASSRRTGGPNEAFF
TRBD1,TRBJ2-1,-,TRBV25-1,TGTGCCAGCACCGACCTCGGGACAGGGACCTACAATGAGCAGTTCTTC,CASTDLGTGTYNEQFF
-,TRBJ2-5,-,TRBV3-1/TRBV3-2,TGTGCCAGCAGCCAAGCGGGAGTAGAGACCCAGTACTTC,CASSQAGVETQYF